This TCR beta chain was captured in a study of OX40 agonist ivuxolimab in advanced cancers. Study overall: The dose-escalation group included hepatocellular carcinoma, melanoma, renal cell carcinoma and head and neck cancer. Participants, 80% to 90% male, averaged about 56 years of age, ranging from about 23 to 80. Overall study results and limits: Dose levels from 0.1 to 3.0 mg/kg saw CD4+ and CD8+ blood T cells expand clonally by week 6.

As for this clone: Antigen specificity is unknown.

V was pared by 1 base and J by 4 bases, with 4 bases between. The CDR3 has 13 residues. Germline CDR1 reads SGHNT; CDR2 reads YENEEA. Sequencing used immunoSEQ multiplex PCR; TCRdb keeps in-frame clones, though not all of them. The profile shows around 60,000 clones, about four fifths of them singletons. This clonotype was sampled from an adult with an advanced solid tumor such as melanoma, head and neck, liver or kidney cancer. This chain links TRBV11-3 with TRBJ2-2; D is unresolved. Sequenced material: CD4+ or CD8+ T cells sorted from blood, taken in a trial of the OX40 agonist ivuxolimab. CDR3 loop: CASSLGGTGELFF. CDR3 nucleotide sequence: TGTGCCAGCAGCTTAGGTGGCACCGGGGAGCTGTTTTTT.